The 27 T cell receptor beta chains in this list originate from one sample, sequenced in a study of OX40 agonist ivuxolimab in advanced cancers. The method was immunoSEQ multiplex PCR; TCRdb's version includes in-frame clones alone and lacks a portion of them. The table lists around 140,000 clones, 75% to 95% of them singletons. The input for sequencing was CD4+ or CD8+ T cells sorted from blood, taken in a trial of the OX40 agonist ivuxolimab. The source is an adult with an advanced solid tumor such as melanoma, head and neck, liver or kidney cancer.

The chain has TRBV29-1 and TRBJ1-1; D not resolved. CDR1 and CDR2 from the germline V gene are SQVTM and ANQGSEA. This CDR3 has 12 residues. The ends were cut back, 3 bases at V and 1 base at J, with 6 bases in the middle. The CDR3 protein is CSVDVGNTEAFF. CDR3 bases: TGCAGCGTTGATGTGGGGAACACTGAAGCTTTCTTT.

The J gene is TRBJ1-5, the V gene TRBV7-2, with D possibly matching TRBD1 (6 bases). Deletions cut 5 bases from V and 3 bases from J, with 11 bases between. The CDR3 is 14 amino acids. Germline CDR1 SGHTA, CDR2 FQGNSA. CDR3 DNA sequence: TGTGCCAGCAGCCCTACAGGGCCCAATCAGCCCCAGCATTTT. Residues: CASSPTGPNQPQHF.

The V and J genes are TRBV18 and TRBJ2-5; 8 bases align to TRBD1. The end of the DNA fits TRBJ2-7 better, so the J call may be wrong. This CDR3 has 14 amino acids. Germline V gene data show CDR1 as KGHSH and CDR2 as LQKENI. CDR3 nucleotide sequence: TGTGCCAGCTCACCACCGACAGGGGTTGGCGAGCAGTACTTC. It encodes CASSPPTGVGEQYF.

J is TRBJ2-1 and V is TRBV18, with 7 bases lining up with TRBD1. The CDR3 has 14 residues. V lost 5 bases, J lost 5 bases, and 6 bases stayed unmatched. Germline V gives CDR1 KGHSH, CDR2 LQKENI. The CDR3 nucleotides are TGTGCCAGCTCATATCGGGACAGTAACAATGAGCAGTTCTTC. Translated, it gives CASSYRDSNNEQFF.

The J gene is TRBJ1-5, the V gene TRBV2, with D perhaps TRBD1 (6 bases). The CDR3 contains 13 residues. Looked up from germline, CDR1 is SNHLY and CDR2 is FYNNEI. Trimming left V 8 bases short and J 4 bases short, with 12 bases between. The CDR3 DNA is TGTGCCAGCCGGGACGGACAGAATCAGCCCCAGCATTTT. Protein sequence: CASRDGQNQPQHF. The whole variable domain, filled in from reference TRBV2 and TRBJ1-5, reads EPEVTQTPSHQVTQMGQEVILRCVPISNHLYFYWYRQILGQKVEFLVSFYNNEISEKSEIFDDQFSVERPDGSNFTLKIRSTKLEDSAMYFCASRDGQNQPQHFGDGTRLSIL.

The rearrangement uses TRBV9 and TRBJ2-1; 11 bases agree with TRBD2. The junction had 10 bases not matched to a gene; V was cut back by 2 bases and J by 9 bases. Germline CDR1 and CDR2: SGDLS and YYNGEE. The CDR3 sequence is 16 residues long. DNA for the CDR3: TGTGCCAGCAGCGTGGGACTAGCGGAGGAGGTGGGTGAGCAGTTCTTC. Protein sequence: CASSVGLAEEVGEQFF. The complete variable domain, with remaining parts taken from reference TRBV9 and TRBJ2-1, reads DSGVTQTPKHLITATGQRVTLRCSPRSGDLSVYWYQQSLDQGLQFLIQYYNGEERAKGNILERFSAQQFPDLHSELNLSSLELGDSALYFCASSVGLAEEVGEQFFGPGTRLTVL.

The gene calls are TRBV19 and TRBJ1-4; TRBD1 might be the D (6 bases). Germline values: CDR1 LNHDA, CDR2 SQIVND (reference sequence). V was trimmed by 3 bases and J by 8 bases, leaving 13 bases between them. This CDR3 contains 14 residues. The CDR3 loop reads CASSMGADLEKLFF. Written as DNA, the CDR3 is TGTGCCAGTAGTATGGGGGCCGATCTCGAAAAACTGTTTTTT.

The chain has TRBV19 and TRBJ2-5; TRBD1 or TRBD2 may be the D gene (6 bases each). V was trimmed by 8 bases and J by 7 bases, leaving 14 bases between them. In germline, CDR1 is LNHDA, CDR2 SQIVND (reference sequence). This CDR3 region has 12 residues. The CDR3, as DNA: TGTGCCAGTGCGGGGAAAGGGGGGACCCAGTACTTC. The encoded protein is CASAGKGGTQYF.

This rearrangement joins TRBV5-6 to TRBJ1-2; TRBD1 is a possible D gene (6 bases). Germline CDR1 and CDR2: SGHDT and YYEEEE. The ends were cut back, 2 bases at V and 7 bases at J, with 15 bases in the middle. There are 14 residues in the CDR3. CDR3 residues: CASSLGQGLGGYTF. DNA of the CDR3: TGTGCCAGCAGCTTAGGTCAGGGGCTCGGTGGCTACACCTTC.

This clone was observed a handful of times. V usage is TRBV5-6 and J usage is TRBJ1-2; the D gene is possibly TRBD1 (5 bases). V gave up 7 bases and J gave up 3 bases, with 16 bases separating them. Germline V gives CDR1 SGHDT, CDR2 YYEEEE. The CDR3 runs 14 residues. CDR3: CASWMRGRDYGYTF. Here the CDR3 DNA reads TGTGCCAGCTGGATGCGGGGCCGGGACTATGGCTACACCTTC.

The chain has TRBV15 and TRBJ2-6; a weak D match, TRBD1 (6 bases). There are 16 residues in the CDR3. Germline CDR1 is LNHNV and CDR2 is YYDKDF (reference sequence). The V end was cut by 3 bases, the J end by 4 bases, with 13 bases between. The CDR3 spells CATSRVGAPGANVLTF. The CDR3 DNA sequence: TGTGCCACCAGCAGGGTGGGGGCGCCCGGGGCCAACGTCCTGACTTTC.

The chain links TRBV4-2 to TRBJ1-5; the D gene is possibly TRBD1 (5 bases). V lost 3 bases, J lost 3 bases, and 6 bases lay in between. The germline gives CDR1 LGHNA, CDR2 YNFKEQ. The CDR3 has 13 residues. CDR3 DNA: TGTGCCAGCAGCCAGGGGGACAATCAGCCCCAGCATTTT. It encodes CASSQGDNQPQHF.

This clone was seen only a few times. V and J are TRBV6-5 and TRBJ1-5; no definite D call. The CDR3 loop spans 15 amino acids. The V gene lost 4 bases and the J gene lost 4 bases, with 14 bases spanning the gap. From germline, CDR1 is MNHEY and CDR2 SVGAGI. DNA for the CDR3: TGTGCCAGCAGTTTATCCGGGGAGTCGAATCAGCCCCAGCATTTT. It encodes CASSLSGESNQPQHF.

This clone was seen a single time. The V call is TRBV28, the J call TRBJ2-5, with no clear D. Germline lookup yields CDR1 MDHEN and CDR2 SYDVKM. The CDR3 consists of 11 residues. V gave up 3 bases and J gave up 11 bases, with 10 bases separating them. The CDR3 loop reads CASSLRYEQYF. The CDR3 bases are TGTGCCAGCAGTTTGCGATATGAGCAGTACTTC.

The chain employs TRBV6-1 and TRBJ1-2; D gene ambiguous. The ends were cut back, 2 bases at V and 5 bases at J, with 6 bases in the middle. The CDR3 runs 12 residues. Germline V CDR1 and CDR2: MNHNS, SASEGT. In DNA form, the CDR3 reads TGTGCCAGCAGTGAATTCACGTATGGCTACACCTTC. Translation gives CASSEFTYGYTF.

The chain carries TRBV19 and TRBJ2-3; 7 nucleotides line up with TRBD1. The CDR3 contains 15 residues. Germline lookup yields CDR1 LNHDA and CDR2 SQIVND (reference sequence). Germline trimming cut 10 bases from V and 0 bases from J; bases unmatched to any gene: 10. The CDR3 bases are TGTGCCACTAAAATAGGGGGCACTAGCACAGATACGCAGTATTTT. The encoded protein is CATKIGGTSTDTQYF.

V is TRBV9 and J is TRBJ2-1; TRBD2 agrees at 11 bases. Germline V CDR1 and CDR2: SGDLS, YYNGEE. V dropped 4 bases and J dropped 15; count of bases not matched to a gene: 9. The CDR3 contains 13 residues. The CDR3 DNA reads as TGTGCCAGCAGCTCAATAGCGGGAGGGGTTCTGTTCTTC. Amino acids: CASSSIAGGVLFF.

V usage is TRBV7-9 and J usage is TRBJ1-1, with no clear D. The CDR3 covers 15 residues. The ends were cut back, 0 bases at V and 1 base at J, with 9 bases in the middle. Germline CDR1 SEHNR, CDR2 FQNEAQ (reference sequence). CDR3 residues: CASSLAGGTNTEAFF. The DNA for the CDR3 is TGTGCCAGCAGCTTAGCGGGCGGTACGAACACTGAAGCTTTCTTT.

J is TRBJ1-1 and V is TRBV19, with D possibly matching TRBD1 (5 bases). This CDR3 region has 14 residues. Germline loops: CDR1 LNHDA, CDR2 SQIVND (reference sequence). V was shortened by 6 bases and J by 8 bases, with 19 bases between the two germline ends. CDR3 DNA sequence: TGTGCCAGTAGCCGACAGCTCTCAGAATACGAAGCTTTCTTT. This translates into CASSRQLSEYEAFF.

CDR3 residues: CASSFSSYTPSYNEQFF. CDR3 DNA sequence: TGTGCCAGCAGTTTTTCAAGCTACACCCCCTCCTACAATGAGCAGTTCTTC. This rearrangement joins TRBV27 to TRBJ2-1; D is unresolved. Germline CDR1 MNHEY, CDR2 SMNVEV (reference sequence). The CDR3 length is 17 residues. Trimming took 3 bases from V and 0 from J, leaving 15 bases between them.

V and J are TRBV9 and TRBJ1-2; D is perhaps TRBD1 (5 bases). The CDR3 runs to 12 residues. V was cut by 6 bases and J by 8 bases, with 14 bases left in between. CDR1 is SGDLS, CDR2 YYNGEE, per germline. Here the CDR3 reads CASKPQGGGYTF. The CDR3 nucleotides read TGTGCCAGCAAGCCCCAGGGAGGCGGCTACACCTTC.

Here the CDR3 DNA reads TGTGCCATCAGGGTCGAATGGGGAAACACTGAAGCTTTCTTT. This codes for CAIRVEWGNTEAFF. The chain joins TRBV10-3 to TRBJ1-1, with unresolved D. V gave up 6 bases and J gave up 2 bases, with 13 bases separating them. CDR3 length: 14 amino acids. Germline V gene lookup returns CDR1 ENHRY and CDR2 SYGVKD.

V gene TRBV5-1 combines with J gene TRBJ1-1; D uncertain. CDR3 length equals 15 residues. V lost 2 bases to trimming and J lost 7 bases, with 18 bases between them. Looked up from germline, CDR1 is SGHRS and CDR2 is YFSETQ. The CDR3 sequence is CASSFNAGPKGEAFF. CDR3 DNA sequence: TGCGCCAGCAGCTTCAACGCGGGCCCTAAGGGTGAAGCTTTCTTT.

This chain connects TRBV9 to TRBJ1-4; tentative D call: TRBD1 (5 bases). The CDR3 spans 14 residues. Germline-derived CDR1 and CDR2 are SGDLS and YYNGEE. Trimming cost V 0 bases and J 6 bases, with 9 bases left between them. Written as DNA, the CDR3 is TGTGCCAGCAGCGTAGCCGGAGGGGATGAAAAACTGTTTTTT. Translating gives CASSVAGGDEKLFF.

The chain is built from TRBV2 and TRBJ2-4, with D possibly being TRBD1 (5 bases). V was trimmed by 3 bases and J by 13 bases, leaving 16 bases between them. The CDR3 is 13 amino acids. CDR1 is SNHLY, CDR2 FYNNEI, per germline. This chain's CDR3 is CASSEFTGRAQYF. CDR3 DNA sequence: TGTGCCAGCAGTGAGTTCACGGGCAGGGCCCAGTACTTC.

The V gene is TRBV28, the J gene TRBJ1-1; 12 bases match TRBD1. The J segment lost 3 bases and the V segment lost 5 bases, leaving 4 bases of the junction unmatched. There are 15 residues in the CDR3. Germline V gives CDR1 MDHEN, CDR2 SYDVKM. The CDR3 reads CASSRGQGAYTEAFF. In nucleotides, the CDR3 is TGTGCCAGCAGTCGGGGACAGGGGGCATACACTGAAGCTTTCTTT.

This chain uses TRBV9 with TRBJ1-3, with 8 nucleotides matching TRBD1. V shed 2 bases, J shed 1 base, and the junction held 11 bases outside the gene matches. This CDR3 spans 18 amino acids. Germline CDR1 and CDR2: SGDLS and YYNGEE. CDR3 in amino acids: CASSVQIQGAFSGNTIYF. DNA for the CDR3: TGTGCCAGCAGCGTCCAGATTCAGGGGGCATTTTCTGGAAACACCATATATTTT. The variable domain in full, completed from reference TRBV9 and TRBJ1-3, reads DSGVTQTPKHLITATGQRVTLRCSPRSGDLSVYWYQQSLDQGLQFLIQYYNGEERAKGNILERFSAQQFPDLHSELNLSSLELGDSALYFCASSVQIQGAFSGNTIYFGEGSWLTVV.